What follows describes a single TCR beta chain. Its antigen is unidentified. 60 Vbeta and 13 Jbeta primers were used in PCR. The table came from immunoSEQ multiplex PCR; TCRdb's copy has only in-frame clones and leaves some out. This sample's clone table lists over 60,000 clones. Per germline, CDR1 SGHTA and CDR2 FQGNSA. Trimming shortened V by 1 base and J by 5 bases, and 14 bases separated the two germline ends. The CDR3 runs to 15 residues. These data belong to a study of cytomegalovirus exposure and HLA in healthy donors. General observations from the study: As a later analysis showed, a missense DCLRE1C variant was linked to trimming of TCR beta V- and J-genes. In a later analysis, CMV-associated beta chains were mostly HLA-associated, it appeared. It was 150 to 200 TCR beta chains that were listed as cytomegalovirus-associated.

Sequences were obtained from PBMCs. The source of this sequence is a female donor in good health and CMV-seropositive. The gene calls are TRBV7-2 and TRBJ2-5; possibly TRBD1 for D (7 bases). CDR3 loop: CASSLGGGGDETQYF. The CDR3 region has the DNA TGTGCCAGCAGCTTAGGTGGAGGGGGCGACGAGACCCAGTACTTC.